The TCR beta chain under discussion was sequenced for a study of spatial heterogeneity in lung cancer. By proportion, this clonotype is medium-sized. TCRdb reanalysed the 5' RACE reads using MiXCR and keeps one entry per CDR3 protein. Here the sample spans tens of thousands of distinct CDR3 sequences, under 8% being singletons. The sample's time point: sample taken at primary tumor resection. Researchers sequenced whole RNA taken from tumor, nontumor lung or frozen PBMC without sorting. The CDR3 spans 12 residues. Trimming left V 4 bases short and J 7 bases short, with 10 bases between. CDR1 is ENHRY, CDR2 SYGVKD, per germline.

The receptor was derived from a male donor with early-stage non-small cell lung cancer. The sample in question was PBMCs, obtained at surgery. The V and J genes are TRBV10-3 and TRBJ1-1, with D possibly being TRBD1 (5 bases). The CDR3 DNA sequence: TGTGCCATCAGTGCGGGGCACAATGAAGCTTTCTTT. It translates to CAISAGHNEAFF.